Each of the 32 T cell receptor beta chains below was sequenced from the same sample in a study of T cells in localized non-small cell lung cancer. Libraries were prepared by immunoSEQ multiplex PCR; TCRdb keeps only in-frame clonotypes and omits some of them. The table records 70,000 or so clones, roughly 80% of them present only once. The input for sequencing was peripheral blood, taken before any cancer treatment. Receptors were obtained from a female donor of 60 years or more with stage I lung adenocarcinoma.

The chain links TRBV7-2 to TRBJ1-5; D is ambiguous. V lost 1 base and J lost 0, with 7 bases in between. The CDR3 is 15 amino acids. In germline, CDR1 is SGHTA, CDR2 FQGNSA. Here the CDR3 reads CASSLGGYSNQPQHF. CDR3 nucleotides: TGTGCCAGCAGCTTAGGTGGCTATAGCAATCAGCCCCAGCATTTT.

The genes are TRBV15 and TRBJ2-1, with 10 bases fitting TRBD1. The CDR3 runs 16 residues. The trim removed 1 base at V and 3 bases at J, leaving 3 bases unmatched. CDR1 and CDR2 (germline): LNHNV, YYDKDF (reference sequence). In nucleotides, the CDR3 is TGTGCCACCAGCAGAGGGGGGACAGGGGACTACAATGAGCAGTTCTTC. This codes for CATSRGGTGDYNEQFF.

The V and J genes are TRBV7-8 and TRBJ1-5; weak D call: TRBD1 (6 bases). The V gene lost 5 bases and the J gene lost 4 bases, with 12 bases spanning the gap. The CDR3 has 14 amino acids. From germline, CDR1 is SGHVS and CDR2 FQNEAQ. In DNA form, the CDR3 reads TGTGCCAGCAGCAACCGGGACAAAAATCAGCCCCAGCATTTT. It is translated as CASSNRDKNQPQHF.

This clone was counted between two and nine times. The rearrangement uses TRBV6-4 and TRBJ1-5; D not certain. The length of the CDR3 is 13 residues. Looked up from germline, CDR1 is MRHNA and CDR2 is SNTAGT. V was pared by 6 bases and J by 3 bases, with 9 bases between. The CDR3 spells CASSKEHNQPQHF. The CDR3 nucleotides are TGTGCCAGCAGCAAGGAACACAATCAGCCCCAGCATTTT.

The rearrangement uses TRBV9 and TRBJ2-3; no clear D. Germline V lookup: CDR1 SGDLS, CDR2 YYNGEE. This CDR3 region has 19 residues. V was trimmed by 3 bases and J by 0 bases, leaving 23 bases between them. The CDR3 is CASSAIKERLGLSTDTQYF. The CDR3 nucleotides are TGTGCCAGCAGCGCCATTAAAGAACGGCTGGGCCTGAGCACAGATACGCAGTATTTT.

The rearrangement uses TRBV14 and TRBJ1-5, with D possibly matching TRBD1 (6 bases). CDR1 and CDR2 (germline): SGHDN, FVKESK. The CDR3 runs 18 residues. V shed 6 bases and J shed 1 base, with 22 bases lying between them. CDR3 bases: TGTGCCAGCAGACCGAGACAGGTACGTTATCGGAGCAATCAGCCCCAGCATTTT. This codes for CASRPRQVRYRSNQPQHF.

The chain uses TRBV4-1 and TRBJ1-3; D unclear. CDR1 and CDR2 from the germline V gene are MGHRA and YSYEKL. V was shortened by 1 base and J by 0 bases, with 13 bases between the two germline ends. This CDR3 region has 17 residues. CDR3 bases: TGCGCCAGCAGCCAAGTGGAGCGGGTCCTCTCTGGAAACACCATATATTTT. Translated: CASSQVERVLSGNTIYF.

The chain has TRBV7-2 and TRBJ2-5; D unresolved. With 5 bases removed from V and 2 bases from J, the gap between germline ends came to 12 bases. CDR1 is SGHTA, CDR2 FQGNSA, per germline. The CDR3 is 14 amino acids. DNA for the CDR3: TGTGCCAGCAGCCTAGGCCTATTACAAGAGACCCAGTACTTC. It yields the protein CASSLGLLQETQYF.

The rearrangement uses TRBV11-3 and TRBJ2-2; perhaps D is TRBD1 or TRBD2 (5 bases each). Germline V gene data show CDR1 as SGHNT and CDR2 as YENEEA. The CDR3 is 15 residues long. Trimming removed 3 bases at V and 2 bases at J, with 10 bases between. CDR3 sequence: CASSLGPSNTGELFF. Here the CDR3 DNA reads TGTGCCAGCAGCTTGGGACCTTCAAACACCGGGGAGCTGTTTTTT. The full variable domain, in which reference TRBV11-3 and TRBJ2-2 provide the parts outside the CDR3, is EAGVVQSPRYKIIEKKQPVAFWCNPISGHNTLYWYLQNLGQGPELLIRYENEEAVDDSQLPKDRFSAERLKGVDSTLKIQPAELGDSAVYLCASSLGPSNTGELFFGEGSRLTVL.

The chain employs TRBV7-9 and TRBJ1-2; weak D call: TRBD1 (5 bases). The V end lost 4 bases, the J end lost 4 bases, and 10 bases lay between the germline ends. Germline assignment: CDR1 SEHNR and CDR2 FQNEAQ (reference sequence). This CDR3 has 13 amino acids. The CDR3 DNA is TGTGCCAGCAGCTCGCCCGGGACCTATGGCTACACCTTC. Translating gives CASSSPGTYGYTF.

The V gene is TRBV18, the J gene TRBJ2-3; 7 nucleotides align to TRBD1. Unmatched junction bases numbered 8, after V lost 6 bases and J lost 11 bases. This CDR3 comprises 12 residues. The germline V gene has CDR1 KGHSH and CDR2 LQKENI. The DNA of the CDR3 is TGTGCCAGCTCTCCCGGACAGGCTAGGCAGTATTTT. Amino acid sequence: CASSPGQARQYF.

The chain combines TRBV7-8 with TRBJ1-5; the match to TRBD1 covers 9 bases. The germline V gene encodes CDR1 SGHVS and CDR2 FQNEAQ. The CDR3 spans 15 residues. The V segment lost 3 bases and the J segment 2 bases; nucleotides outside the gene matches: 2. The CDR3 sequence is CASSLGDRGNQPQHF. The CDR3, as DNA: TGTGCCAGCAGCTTGGGGGACAGGGGCAATCAGCCCCAGCATTTT.

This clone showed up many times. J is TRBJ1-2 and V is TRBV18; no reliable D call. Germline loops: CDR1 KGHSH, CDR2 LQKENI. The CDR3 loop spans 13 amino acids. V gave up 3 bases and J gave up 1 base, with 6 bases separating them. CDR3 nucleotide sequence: TGTGCCAGCTCACCGGACCGTAACTATGGCTACACCTTC. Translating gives CASSPDRNYGYTF.

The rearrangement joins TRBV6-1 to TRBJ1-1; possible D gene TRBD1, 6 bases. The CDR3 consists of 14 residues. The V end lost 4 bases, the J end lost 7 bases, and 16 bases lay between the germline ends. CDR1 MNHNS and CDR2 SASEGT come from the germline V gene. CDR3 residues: CASSAMTGPLEAFF. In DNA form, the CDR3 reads TGTGCCAGCAGTGCCATGACAGGTCCACTTGAAGCTTTCTTT.

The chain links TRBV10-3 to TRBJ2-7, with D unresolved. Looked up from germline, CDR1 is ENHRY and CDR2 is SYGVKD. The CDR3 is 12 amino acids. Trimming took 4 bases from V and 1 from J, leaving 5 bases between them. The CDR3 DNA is TGTGCCATCAGTGCTGGGTCCTACGAGCAGTACTTC. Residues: CAISAGSYEQYF.

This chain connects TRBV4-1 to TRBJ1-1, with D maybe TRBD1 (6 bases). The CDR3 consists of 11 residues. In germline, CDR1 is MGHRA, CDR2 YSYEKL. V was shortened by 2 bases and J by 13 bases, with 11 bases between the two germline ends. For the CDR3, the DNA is TGCGCCAGCAGCCAAAGAAGGGGGGTTTTCTTT. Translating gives CASSQRRGVFF.

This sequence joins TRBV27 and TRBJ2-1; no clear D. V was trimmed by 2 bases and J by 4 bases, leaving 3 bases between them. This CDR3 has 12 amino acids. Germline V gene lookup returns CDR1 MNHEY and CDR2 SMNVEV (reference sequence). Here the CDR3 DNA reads TGTGCCAGCAGTTTAACTTACAATGAGCAGTTCTTC. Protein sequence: CASSLTYNEQFF.

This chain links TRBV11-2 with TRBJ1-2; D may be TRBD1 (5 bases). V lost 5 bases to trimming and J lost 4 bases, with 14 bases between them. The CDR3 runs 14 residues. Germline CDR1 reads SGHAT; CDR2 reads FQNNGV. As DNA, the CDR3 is TGTGCCAGCAGCGAAGGGCCAGGGTCCTATGGCTACACCTTC. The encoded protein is CASSEGPGSYGYTF.

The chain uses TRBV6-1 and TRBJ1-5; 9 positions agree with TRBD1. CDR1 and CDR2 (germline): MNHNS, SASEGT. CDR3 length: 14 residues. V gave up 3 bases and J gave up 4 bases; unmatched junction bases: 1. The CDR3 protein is CASSDGTGNQPQHF. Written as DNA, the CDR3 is TGTGCCAGCAGTGATGGGACAGGGAATCAGCCCCAGCATTTT.

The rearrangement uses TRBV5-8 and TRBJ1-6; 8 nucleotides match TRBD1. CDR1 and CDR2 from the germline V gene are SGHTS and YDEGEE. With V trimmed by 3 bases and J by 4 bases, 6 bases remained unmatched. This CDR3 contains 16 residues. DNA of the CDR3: TGTGCCAGCAGCTGGAGGACAGGGAGGTATAATTCACCCCTCCACTTT. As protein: CASSWRTGRYNSPLHF.

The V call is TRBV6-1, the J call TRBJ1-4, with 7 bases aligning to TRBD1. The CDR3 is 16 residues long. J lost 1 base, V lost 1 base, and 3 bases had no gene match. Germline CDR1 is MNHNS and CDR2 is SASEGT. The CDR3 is CASSEGRDRTNEKLFF. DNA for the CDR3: TGTGCCAGCAGTGAAGGAAGGGACAGAACTAATGAAAAACTGTTTTTT.

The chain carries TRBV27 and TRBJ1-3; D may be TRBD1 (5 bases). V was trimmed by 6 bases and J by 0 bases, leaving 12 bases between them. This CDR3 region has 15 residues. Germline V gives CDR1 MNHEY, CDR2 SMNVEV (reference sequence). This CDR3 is CASSREGTSGNTIYF. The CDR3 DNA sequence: TGTGCCAGCAGCCGGGAAGGGACCTCTGGAAACACCATATATTTT.

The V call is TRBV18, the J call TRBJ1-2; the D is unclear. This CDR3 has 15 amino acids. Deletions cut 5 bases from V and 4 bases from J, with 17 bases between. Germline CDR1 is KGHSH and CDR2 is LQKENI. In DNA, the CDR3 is TGTGCCAGCTCATCCGACGTCGGCAGGCTCTATGGCTACACCTTC. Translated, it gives CASSSDVGRLYGYTF.

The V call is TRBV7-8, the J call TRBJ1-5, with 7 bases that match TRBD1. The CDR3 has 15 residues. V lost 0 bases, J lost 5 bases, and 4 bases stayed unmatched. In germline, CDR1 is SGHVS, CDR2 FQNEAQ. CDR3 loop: CASSLAQGDYQPQHF. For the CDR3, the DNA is TGTGCCAGCAGCTTAGCTCAGGGGGACTATCAGCCCCAGCATTTT.

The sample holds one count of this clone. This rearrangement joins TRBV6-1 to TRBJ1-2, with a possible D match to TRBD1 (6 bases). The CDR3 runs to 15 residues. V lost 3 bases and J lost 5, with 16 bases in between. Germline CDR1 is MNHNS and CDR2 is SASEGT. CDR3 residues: CASSDQHVQGYGYTF. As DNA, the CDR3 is TGTGCCAGCAGTGATCAGCACGTTCAGGGGTATGGCTACACCTTC.

The CDR3 spells CASSRDGYEAFF. The DNA for the CDR3 is TGTGCCTCTTCCCGGGACGGCTATGAAGCTTTCTTT. The chain uses TRBV30 and TRBJ1-1; possible D gene TRBD1, 5 bases. The CDR3 spans 12 residues. V was pared by 7 bases and J by 7 bases, with 16 bases between. Per germline, CDR1 GTSNPN and CDR2 SVGIG (reference sequence).

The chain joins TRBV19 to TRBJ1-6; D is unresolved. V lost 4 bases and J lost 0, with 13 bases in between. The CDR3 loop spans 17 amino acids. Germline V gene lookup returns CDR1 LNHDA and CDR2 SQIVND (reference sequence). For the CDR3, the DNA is TGTGCCAGTAGTAAACCCCCAGGCAGCTCCTATAATTCACCCCTCCACTTT. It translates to CASSKPPGSSYNSPLHF.

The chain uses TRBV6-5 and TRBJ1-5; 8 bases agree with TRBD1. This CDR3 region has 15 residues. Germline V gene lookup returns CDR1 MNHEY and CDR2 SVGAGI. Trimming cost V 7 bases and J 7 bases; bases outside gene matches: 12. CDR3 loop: CASTPDRGRRQPQHF. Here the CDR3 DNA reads TGTGCCAGCACTCCAGACAGGGGACGTCGGCAGCCCCAGCATTTT.

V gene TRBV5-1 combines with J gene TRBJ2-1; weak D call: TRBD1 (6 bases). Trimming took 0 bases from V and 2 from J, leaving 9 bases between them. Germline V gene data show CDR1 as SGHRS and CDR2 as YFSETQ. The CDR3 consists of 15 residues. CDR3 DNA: TGCGCCAGCAGCTTGGAACAGGGAACCTACAATGAGCAGTTCTTC. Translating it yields CASSLEQGTYNEQFF.

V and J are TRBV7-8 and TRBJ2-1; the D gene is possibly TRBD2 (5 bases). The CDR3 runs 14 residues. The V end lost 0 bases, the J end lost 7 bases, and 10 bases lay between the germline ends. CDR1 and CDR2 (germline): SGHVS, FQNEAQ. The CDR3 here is CASSLATTSNEQFF. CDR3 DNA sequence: TGTGCCAGCAGCTTAGCCACCACTAGTAATGAGCAGTTCTTC.

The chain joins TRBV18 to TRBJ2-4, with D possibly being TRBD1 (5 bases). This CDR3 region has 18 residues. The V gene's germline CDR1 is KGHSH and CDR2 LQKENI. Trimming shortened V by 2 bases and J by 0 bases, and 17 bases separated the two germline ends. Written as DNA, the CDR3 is TGTGCCAGCTCACCAATGGCAGGGTTCGAAGGAGCCAAAAACATTCAGTACTTC. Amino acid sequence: CASSPMAGFEGAKNIQYF.

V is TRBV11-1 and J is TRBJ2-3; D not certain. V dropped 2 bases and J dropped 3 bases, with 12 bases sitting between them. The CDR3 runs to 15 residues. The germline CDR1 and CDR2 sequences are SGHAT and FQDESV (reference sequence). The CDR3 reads CASSLLGQRTDTQYF. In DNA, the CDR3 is TGTGCCAGCAGCTTATTAGGCCAGAGAACAGATACGCAGTATTTT. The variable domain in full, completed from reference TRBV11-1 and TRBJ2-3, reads EAEVAQSPRYKITEKSQAVAFWCDPISGHATLYWYRQILGQGPELLVQFQDESVVDDSQLPKDRFSAERLKGVDSTLKIQPAELGDSAMYLCASSLLGQRTDTQYFGPGTRLTVL.